This is a list of T cell receptor beta chains from one sample in a study of early T cells in non-severe SARS-CoV-2 infection. Via MiXCR, TCRdb re-called the 5' RACE reads, giving one row per CDR3 protein. The sample lists roughly 26,000 distinct CDR3 sequences, roughly 4.1% seen once, with 6.2% in the top ten. Source material: whole blood. These TCRs come from an adult who was a healthcare worker with PCR-confirmed SARS-CoV-2 infection or an uninfected control (not recorded which). Both conserved end residues are part of each CDR3. A D gene is named only where the DNA matches it firmly. Size is stated for part of the rows, as once, few or many counts, or as a class when the clone is expanded.

V: TRBV2
J: TRBJ2-5
size: many
D: TRBD1
length: 15
CDR3: CASESRDRGWETQYF
DNA: TGTGCCAGCGAGTCCCGGGACAGGGGATGGGAGACCCAGTACTTC

V: TRBV3-1
J: TRBJ1-1
size: many
D: -
length: 14
CDR3: CASSRSGIEGEAFF
DNA: TGTGCCAGCAGCCGGTCGGGGATCGAAGGAGAAGCTTTCTTT

V: TRBV7-8
J: TRBJ2-5
size: -
D: -
length: 14
CDR3: CASSLSSGRETQYF
DNA: TGTGCCAGCAGCTTGTCTTCCGGGCGGGAGACCCAGTACTTC

V: TRBV7-2
J: TRBJ2-5
size: few
D: -
length: 13
CDR3: CASSLEAEATQYF
DNA: TGTGCCAGCAGCTTAGAGGCCGAGGCGACCCAGTACTTC

V: TRBV21-1
J: TRBJ2-7
size: many
D: -
length: 14
CDR3: CASSKKGQNHEQYF
DNA: TGTGCCAGCAGCAAAAAGGGACAAAACCACGAGCAGTACTTC

V: TRBV6-5
J: TRBJ1-6
size: many
D: -
length: 17
CDR3: CASRQNSGGGSNSPLHF
DNA: TGTGCCAGCAGACAAAATTCAGGCGGGGGATCTAATTCACCCCTCCACTTT

V: TRBV5-5
J: TRBJ1-2
size: many
D: -
length: 15
CDR3: CASSLDGAFTYGYTF
DNA: TGTGCCAGCAGTTTGGACGGGGCCTTTACCTATGGCTACACCTTC

V: TRBV19
J: TRBJ2-1
size: few
D: TRBD1
length: 13
CDR3: CASSILTGTGYFF
DNA: TGTGCCAGTAGTATCCTAACCGGGACAGGGTATTTCTTC

V: TRBV6-2/TRBV6-3
J: TRBJ2-7
size: many
D: TRBD2
length: 14
CDR3: CASLPSGPSYEQYF
DNA: TGTGCCAGCTTGCCTAGCGGGCCCTCCTACGAGCAGTACTTC

V: TRBV7-9
J: TRBJ1-2
size: many
D: -
length: 13
CDR3: CASSLEEAYGYTF
DNA: TGTGCCAGCAGCTTAGAGGAGGCCTATGGCTACACCTTC

V: TRBV4-2
J: TRBJ2-1
size: few
D: -
length: 15
CDR3: CASSQGRAGYNEQFF
DNA: TGTGCCAGCAGCCAAGGTCGAGCGGGTTACAATGAGCAGTTCTTC

V: TRBV19
J: TRBJ2-1
size: many
D: TRBD2
length: 14
CDR3: CASSPSLGLEEQFF
DNA: TGTGCCAGTAGTCCTAGCCTTGGACTAGAAGAGCAGTTCTTC

V: TRBV3-1
J: TRBJ2-2
size: many
D: TRBD2
length: 20
CDR3: CASSQVGLAGGTLATGELFF
DNA: TGTGCCAGCAGCCAAGTTGGACTAGCGGGAGGGACGCTCGCCACCGGGGAGCTGTTTTTT

V: TRBV12-3/TRBV12-4
J: TRBJ1-1
size: many
D: -
length: 14
CDR3: CASSLGQGSTEAFF
DNA: TGTGCCAGCAGTTTAGGTCAGGGGTCCACTGAAGCTTTCTTT

V: TRBV12-3/TRBV12-4
J: TRBJ1-2
size: many
D: -
length: 13
CDR3: CASSYDHSYGYTF
DNA: TGTGCCAGCAGTTACGATCACAGCTATGGCTACACCTTC

V: TRBV24-1
J: TRBJ2-4
size: -
D: -
length: 16
CDR3: CATSSASSVAKNIQYF
DNA: TGTGCCACCAGTTCCGCTAGTTCCGTAGCCAAAAACATTCAGTACTTC

V: TRBV7-6
J: TRBJ2-3
size: many
D: -
length: 10
CDR3: CASTADTQYF
DNA: TGTGCCAGCACAGCAGATACGCAGTATTTT

V: TRBV6-5
J: TRBJ2-5
size: many
D: -
length: 13
CDR3: CASTEGGLETQYF
DNA: TGTGCCAGCACCGAAGGGGGGCTAGAGACCCAGTACTTC

V: TRBV20-1
J: TRBJ2-1
size: -
D: -
length: 14
CDR3: CSARRERSYNEQFF
DNA: TGCAGTGCTAGACGGGAGAGGTCCTACAATGAGCAGTTCTTC

V: TRBV2
J: TRBJ2-3
size: many
D: TRBD1
length: 15
CDR3: CASSEVQGDPDTQYF
DNA: TGTGCCAGCAGTGAAGTGCAGGGGGACCCAGATACGCAGTATTTT

V: TRBV9
J: TRBJ2-2
size: -
D: TRBD1
length: 14
CDR3: CASSAQGAFGELFF
DNA: TGTGCCAGCAGCGCCCAGGGGGCCTTCGGGGAGCTGTTTTTT

V: TRBV5-5
J: TRBJ2-3
size: many
D: -
length: 13
CDR3: CASSLASTDTQYF
DNA: TGTGCCAGCAGCTTGGCTAGCACAGATACGCAGTATTTT

V: TRBV27
J: TRBJ2-6
size: many
D: TRBD1
length: 16
CDR3: CASRIQGAGGANVLTF
DNA: TGTGCCAGCAGGATACAGGGGGCGGGTGGGGCCAACGTCCTGACTTTC

V: TRBV7-2
J: TRBJ2-3
size: many
D: -
length: 15
CDR3: CASSLVGMSTDTQYF
DNA: TGTGCCAGCAGCTTGGTCGGGATGAGCACAGATACGCAGTATTTT

V: TRBV5-6
J: TRBJ2-7
size: -
D: -
length: 15
CDR3: CASSSNTGLGYEQYF
DNA: TGTGCCAGCAGCTCTAACACGGGGCTGGGGTACGAGCAGTACTTC

V: TRBV7-2
J: TRBJ1-6
size: medium-sized
D: -
length: 15
CDR3: CASRSFRDLRSPLHF
DNA: TGTGCCAGCAGATCGTTCAGGGACCTCAGATCACCCCTCCACTTT

V: TRBV20-1
J: TRBJ2-2
size: many
D: -
length: 14
CDR3: CSARKATNTGELFF
DNA: TGCAGTGCTAGAAAAGCGACGAACACCGGGGAGCTGTTTTTT

V: TRBV11-2
J: TRBJ2-3
size: many
D: TRBD2
length: 14
CDR3: CASSFSGGTDTQYF
DNA: TGTGCCAGCAGCTTTTCGGGAGGGACAGATACGCAGTATTTT

V: TRBV10-3
J: TRBJ2-3
size: many
D: -
length: 14
CDR3: CAISVGLHTDTQYF
DNA: TGTGCCATCAGTGTTGGGCTACACACAGATACGCAGTATTTT

V: TRBV20-1
J: TRBJ2-3
size: many
D: -
length: 15
CDR3: CSARKGAGGRDTQYF
DNA: TGCAGTGCACGGAAGGGGGCGGGAGGCAGAGATACGCAGTATTTT

V: TRBV2
J: TRBJ2-7
size: many
D: TRBD1
length: 16
CDR3: CASSEDRDRAPYEQYF
DNA: TGTGCCAGCAGTGAGGACCGGGACAGGGCCCCCTACGAGCAGTACTTC

V: TRBV7-2
J: TRBJ2-7
size: -
D: TRBD2
length: 19
CDR3: CASRLLLGEGDGPSYEQYF
DNA: TGTGCCAGCAGACTCCTTTTGGGGGAGGGCGACGGTCCTTCCTACGAGCAGTACTTC

V: TRBV2
J: TRBJ2-2
size: many
D: -
length: 14
CDR3: CASSHTTDTGELFF
DNA: TGTGCCAGCAGTCATACTACCGACACCGGGGAGCTGTTTTTT